This TCR beta chain is drawn from a study of blood T cell repertoires in COVID-19. CDR3 size: 15 residues. Germline loops: CDR1 SGHDT, CDR2 YYEEEE. Trimming pared 2 bases from V and 4 bases from J, leaving 12 bases between. Here immunoSEQ multiplex PCR was the method, and the copy in TCRdb shows in-frame clones only, minus some. The sample holds under 300,000 clones, 75% to 85% seen once. This chain links TRBV5-6 with TRBJ2-2; D gene unclear. The sequencing input was peripheral blood. The sequence was collected from a woman in her thirties or forties who had recovered from COVID-19. DNA for the CDR3: TGTGCCAGCAGCTTTGAGTACGGTTTCACCGGGGAGCTGTTTTTT. It encodes CASSFEYGFTGELFF.